One sample yielded the 15 T cell receptor beta chains listed below, sequenced in a study of memory CD4+ T cells and cytomegalovirus serostatus (dated by TCRdb to between 2018 and 2021). A FACSAria II was used to sort memory CD4+ T cells, defined as single viable CD3+CD4+CD8-CD45RO+ cells. Libraries were constructed by the immunoSEQ multiplex PCR assay. TCRdb provides this immuneACCESS table in a form limited to in-frame rearrangements. Some clones are lacking; in checked studies, under half of them reflect an unresolved V gene, and why the rest are absent is not known. For this sample the table gives tens of thousands of clones, of which over 65% were detected only once. More than 2.5% of the sample is in the top ten clones. Sequencing was done on a sample of memory CD4+ T cells from blood. These receptors all stem from an adult in good health and CMV-seropositive.

The chain employs TRBV6-6 and TRBJ2-5; 8 bases agree with TRBD1. Germline loops: CDR1 MNHNY, CDR2 SVGAGI (reference sequence). The CDR3 totals 15 residues. With 10 bases clipped from V and 3 bases from J, the junction kept 13 bases outside the gene matches. The CDR3 sequence is CATNPLGTGKETQYF. CDR3 sequence (DNA): TGTGCCACCAACCCCCTAGGGACAGGAAAAGAGACCCAGTACTTC.

The V gene is TRBV11-2, the J gene TRBJ1-2; D may be TRBD1 (6 bases). V lost 1 base, J lost 3 bases, and 6 bases lay in between. CDR1 SGHAT and CDR2 FQNNGV come from the germline V gene. The CDR3 spans 13 residues. For the CDR3, the DNA is TGTGCCAGCAGCTTAGGGACAGACTATGGCTACACCTTC. Protein product: CASSLGTDYGYTF. Complete variable domain (other parts from reference TRBV11-2 and TRBJ1-2): EAGVAQSPRYKIIEKRQSVAFWCNPISGHATLYWYQQILGQGPKLLIQFQNNGVVDDSQLPKDRFSAERLKGVDSTLKIQPAKLEDSAVYLCASSLGTDYGYTFGSGTRLTVV.

V usage is TRBV10-3 and J usage is TRBJ2-7, with 10 positions matching TRBD2. The germline V gene has CDR1 ENHRY and CDR2 SYGVKD. The CDR3 contains 14 residues. V lost 6 bases and J lost 2; bases outside the gene matches: 4. The CDR3 bases are TGTGCCATCAGAGGGACTAGCGAGACCTACGAGCAGTACTTC. As protein: CAIRGTSETYEQYF.

The chain joins TRBV2 to TRBJ2-5; 11 nucleotides align to TRBD2. Germline V gene data show CDR1 as SNHLY and CDR2 as FYNNEI. The length of the CDR3 is 17 residues. Unmatched junction bases numbered 8, after V lost 1 base and J lost 4 bases. CDR3 bases: TGTGCCAGCAGTGAAGGCATTACTAGCGGGAGAGGAGAGACCCAGTACTTC. This sequence encodes CASSEGITSGRGETQYF. Full variable domain (rest looked up from reference TRBV2 and TRBJ2-5): EPEVTQTPSHQVTQMGQEVILRCVPISNHLYFYWYRQILGQKVEFLVSFYNNEISEKSEIFDDQFSVERPDGSNFTLKIRSTKLEDSAMYFCASSEGITSGRGETQYFGPGTRLLVL.

This chain uses TRBV28 with TRBJ2-5; D is unresolved. With 5 bases removed from V and 5 bases from J, the gap between germline ends came to 12 bases. The CDR3 extends over 13 amino acids. Germline V CDR1 and CDR2: MDHEN, SYDVKM. Here the CDR3 reads CASSPPSVETQYF. The CDR3 DNA is TGTGCCAGCAGTCCCCCTTCCGTTGAGACCCAGTACTTC. Combining the CDR3 with reference TRBV28 and TRBJ2-5 gives the whole variable domain DVKVTQSSRYLVKRTGEKVFLECVQDMDHENMFWYRQDPGLGLRLIYFSYDVKMKEKGDIPEGYSVSREKKERFSLILESASTNQTSMYLCASSPPSVETQYFGPGTRLLVL.

The V gene is TRBV11-3, the J gene TRBJ2-1, with D possibly matching TRBD1 (6 bases). Looked up from germline, CDR1 is SGHNT and CDR2 is YENEEA. V was pared by 1 base and J by 4 bases, with 8 bases between. The CDR3 sequence is 14 residues long. CDR3 region: CASSLGGLYNEQFF. CDR3 nucleotides: TGTGCCAGCAGCTTAGGGGGGCTGTACAATGAGCAGTTCTTC. Full variable domain (missing parts from reference TRBV11-3 and TRBJ2-1): EAGVVQSPRYKIIEKKQPVAFWCNPISGHNTLYWYLQNLGQGPELLIRYENEEAVDDSQLPKDRFSAERLKGVDSTLKIQPAELGDSAVYLCASSLGGLYNEQFFGPGTRLTVL.

This clone is a singleton in its sample. V is TRBV28 and J is TRBJ1-1, with D unresolved. Germline V CDR1 and CDR2: MDHEN, SYDVKM. The CDR3 covers 12 residues. Trimming stripped 5 bases from V and 8 bases from J, with 12 bases between. The CDR3 DNA is TGTGCCAGCAGTCGCGGCGGGGTAGAAGCTTTCTTT. Translated, it gives CASSRGGVEAFF.

This rearrangement joins TRBV11-1 to TRBJ1-1; TRBD1 matches 10 bases. Looked up from germline, CDR1 is SGHAT and CDR2 is FQDESV (reference sequence). The CDR3 totals 17 residues. The ends lost 5 bases at V and 4 bases at J; junction bases unmatched: 13. The DNA of the CDR3 is TGTGCCAGCAGCCCAGTCCCGGGACAGGGGAGCCGCACTGAAGCTTTCTTT. It codes for CASSPVPGQGSRTEAFF.

This clone came up many times. The J gene is TRBJ1-5, the V gene TRBV10-3; D uncertain. V dropped 10 bases and J dropped 7 bases, with 17 bases sitting between them. There are 13 residues in the CDR3. In germline, CDR1 is ENHRY, CDR2 SYGVKD. DNA for the CDR3: TGTGCCACTCAGGAGTTGGAGGGCCAGCCCCAGCATTTT. As protein: CATQELEGQPQHF.

The chain carries TRBV7-3 and TRBJ2-3; D is possibly TRBD2 (5 bases). Germline V lookup: CDR1 SGHTA, CDR2 FQGTGA. The CDR3 is made up of 14 amino acids. Trimming removed 2 bases from V and 8 bases from J, with 14 bases in between. The CDR3 reads CASSLYRARGTQYF. The CDR3 DNA reads TGTGCCAGCAGCTTATACAGAGCCCGGGGTACGCAGTATTTT.

This clone was detected a few times. V and J are TRBV27 and TRBJ2-4; no firm D call. The germline CDR1 and CDR2 sequences are MNHEY and SMNVEV (reference sequence). The CDR3 spans 16 residues. V lost 11 bases and J 0 bases, leaving 20 bases between the germline ends. In DNA form, the CDR3 reads TGTGCCGCCAGCCTCAATCTGGCGCTAGCCAAAAACATTCAGTACTTC. This translates into CAASLNLALAKNIQYF.

The genes are TRBV19 and TRBJ2-5, with 11 bases fitting TRBD1. J lost 5 bases, V lost 5 bases, and 7 bases had no gene match. CDR3 length: 15 residues. Looked up from germline, CDR1 is LNHDA and CDR2 is SQIVND (reference sequence). The CDR3: CASSSRTGGAETQYF. The CDR3 DNA follows: TGTGCCAGTAGTTCCCGGACAGGGGGCGCCGAGACCCAGTACTTC.

V and J are TRBV19 and TRBJ1-2; D is perhaps TRBD1 (6 bases). The ends were cut back, 1 base at V and 7 bases at J, with 16 bases in the middle. The CDR3 runs 15 residues. Germline V gene sequence: CDR1 LNHDA, CDR2 SQIVND (reference sequence). The CDR3: CASSIGGRGKVGYTF. CDR3 DNA sequence: TGTGCCAGTAGTATAGGTGGCAGGGGTAAAGTTGGCTACACCTTC.

The chain combines TRBV7-9 with TRBJ1-1; D not certain. Deletions cut 6 bases from V and 3 bases from J, with 20 bases between. The CDR3 extends over 16 amino acids. Germline V CDR1 and CDR2: SEHNR, FQNEAQ (reference sequence). CDR3 coding DNA: TGTGCCAGCAGACCCCGTCCGGCTCTCTCTTACACTGAAGCTTTCTTT. Translation: CASRPRPALSYTEAFF.

The V gene is TRBV4-2, the J gene TRBJ2-1; 7 bases match TRBD2. V lost 0 bases to trimming and J lost 4 bases; unmatched junction nucleotides: 9. There are 17 residues in the CDR3. Germline V lookup: CDR1 LGHNA, CDR2 YNFKEQ. As DNA, the CDR3 is TGTGCCAGCAGCCAAGAATCCGGGGGAGGGCCTTACAATGAGCAGTTCTTC. Translating gives CASSQESGGGPYNEQFF.